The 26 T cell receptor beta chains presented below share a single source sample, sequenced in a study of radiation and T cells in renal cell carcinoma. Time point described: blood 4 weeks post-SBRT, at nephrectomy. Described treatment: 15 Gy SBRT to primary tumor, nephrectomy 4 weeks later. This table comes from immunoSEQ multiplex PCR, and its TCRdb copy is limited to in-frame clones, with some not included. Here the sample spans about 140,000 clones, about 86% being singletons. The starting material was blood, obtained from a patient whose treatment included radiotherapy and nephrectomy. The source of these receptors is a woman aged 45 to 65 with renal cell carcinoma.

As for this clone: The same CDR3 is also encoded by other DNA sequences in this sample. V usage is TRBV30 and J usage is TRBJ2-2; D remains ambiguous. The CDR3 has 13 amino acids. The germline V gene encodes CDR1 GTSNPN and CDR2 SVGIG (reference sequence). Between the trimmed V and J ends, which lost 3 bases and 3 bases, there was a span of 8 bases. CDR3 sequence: CAWRGYYTGELFF. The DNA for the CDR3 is TGTGCCTGGAGGGGATATTACACCGGGGAGCTGTTTTTT.

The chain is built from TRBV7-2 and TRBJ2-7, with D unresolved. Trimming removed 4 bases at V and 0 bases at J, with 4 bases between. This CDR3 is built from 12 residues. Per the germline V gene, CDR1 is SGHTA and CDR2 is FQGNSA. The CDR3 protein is CASSSISYEQYF. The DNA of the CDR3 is TGTGCCAGCAGCTCGATCTCCTACGAGCAGTACTTC.

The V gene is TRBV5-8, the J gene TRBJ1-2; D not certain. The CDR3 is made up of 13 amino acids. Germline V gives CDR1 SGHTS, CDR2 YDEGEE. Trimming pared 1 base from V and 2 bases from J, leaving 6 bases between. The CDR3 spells CASSLSLNYGYTF. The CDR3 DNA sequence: TGTGCCAGCAGCTTGAGTCTCAACTATGGCTACACCTTC.

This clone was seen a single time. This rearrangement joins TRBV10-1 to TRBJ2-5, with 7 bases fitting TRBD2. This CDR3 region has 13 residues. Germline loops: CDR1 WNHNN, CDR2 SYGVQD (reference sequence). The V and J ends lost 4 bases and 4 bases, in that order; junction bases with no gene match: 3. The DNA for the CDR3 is TGCGCCAGCAGTGGGACTAGAAGAGAGACCCAGTACTTC. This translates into CASSGTRRETQYF.

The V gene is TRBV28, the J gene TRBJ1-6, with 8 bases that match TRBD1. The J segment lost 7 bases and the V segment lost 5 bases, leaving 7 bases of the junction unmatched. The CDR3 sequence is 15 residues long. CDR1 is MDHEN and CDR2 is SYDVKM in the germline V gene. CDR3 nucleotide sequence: TGTGCCAGCAGTCCCCCCGGACAGGGAAATTCACCCCTCCACTTT. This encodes CASSPPGQGNSPLHF.

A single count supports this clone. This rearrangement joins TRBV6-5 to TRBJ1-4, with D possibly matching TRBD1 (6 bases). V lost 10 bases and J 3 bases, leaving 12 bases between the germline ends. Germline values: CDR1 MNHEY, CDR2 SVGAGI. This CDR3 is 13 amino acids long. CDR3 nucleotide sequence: TGTGCCACCCGGGGGGCCTCTAATGAAAAACTGTTTTTT. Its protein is CATRGASNEKLFF.

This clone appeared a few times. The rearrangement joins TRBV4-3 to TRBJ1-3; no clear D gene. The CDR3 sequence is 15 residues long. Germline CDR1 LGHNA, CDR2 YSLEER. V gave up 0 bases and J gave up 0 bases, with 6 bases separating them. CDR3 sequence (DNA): TGCGCCAGCAGCCAAGACTACAGCTCTGGAAACACCATATATTTT. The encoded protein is CASSQDYSSGNTIYF.

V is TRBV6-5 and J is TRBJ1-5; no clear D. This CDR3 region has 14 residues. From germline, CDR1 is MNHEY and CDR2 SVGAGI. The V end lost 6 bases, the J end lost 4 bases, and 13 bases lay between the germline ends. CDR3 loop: CASRRIKENQPQHF. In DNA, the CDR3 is TGTGCCAGCAGACGGATCAAGGAGAATCAGCCCCAGCATTTT.

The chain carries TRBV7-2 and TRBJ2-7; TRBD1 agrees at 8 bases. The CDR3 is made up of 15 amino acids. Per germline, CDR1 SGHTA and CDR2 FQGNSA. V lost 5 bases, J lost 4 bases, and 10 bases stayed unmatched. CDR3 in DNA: TGTGCCAGCAGCGGGATGCAGGGGGCGGGGTACGAGCAGTACTTC. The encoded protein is CASSGMQGAGYEQYF.

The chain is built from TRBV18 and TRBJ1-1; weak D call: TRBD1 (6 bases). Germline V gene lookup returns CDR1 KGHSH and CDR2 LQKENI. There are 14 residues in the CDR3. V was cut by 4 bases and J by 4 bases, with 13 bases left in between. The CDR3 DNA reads TGTGCCAGCTCACAAGGTTCGGACAGCACTGAAGCTTTCTTT. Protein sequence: CASSQGSDSTEAFF.

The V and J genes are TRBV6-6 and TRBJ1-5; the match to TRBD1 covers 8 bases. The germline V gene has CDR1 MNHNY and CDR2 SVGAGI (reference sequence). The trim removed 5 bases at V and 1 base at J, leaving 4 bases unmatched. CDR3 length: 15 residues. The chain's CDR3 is CASSKDRESNQPQHF. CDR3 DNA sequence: TGTGCCAGCAGTAAGGACAGGGAGAGCAATCAGCCCCAGCATTTT.

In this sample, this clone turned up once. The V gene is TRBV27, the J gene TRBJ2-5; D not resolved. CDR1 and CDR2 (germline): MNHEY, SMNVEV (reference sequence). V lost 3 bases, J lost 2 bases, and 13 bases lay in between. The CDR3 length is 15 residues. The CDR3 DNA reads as TGTGCCAGCAGTTTTCTACCGTGGCTACAAGAGACCCAGTACTTC. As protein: CASSFLPWLQETQYF.

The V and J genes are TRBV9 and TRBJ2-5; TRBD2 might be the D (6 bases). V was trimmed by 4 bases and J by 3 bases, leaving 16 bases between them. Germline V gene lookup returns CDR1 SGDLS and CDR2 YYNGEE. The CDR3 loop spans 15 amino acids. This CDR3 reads CASSLNWGGEETQYF. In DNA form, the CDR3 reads TGTGCCAGCAGCTTAAACTGGGGAGGCGAAGAGACCCAGTACTTC.

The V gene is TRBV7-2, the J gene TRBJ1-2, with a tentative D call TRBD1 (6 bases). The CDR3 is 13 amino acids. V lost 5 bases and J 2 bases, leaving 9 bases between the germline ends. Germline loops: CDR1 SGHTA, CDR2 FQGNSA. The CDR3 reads CASSRGQNYGYTF. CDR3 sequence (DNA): TGTGCCAGCAGCAGAGGACAGAACTATGGCTACACCTTC. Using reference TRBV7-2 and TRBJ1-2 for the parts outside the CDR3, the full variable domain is GAGVSQSPSNKVTEKGKDVELRCDPISGHTALYWYRQSLGQGLEFLIYFQGNSAPDKSGLPSDRFSAERTGGSVSTLTIQRTQQEDSAVYLCASSRGQNYGYTFGSGTRLTVV.

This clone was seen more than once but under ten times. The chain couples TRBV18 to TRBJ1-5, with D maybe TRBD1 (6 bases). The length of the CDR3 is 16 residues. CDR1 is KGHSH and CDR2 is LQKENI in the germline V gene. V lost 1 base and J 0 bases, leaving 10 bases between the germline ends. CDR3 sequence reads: CASSPQRTASNQPQHF. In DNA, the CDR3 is TGTGCCAGCTCACCACAAAGGACAGCTAGCAATCAGCCCCAGCATTTT.

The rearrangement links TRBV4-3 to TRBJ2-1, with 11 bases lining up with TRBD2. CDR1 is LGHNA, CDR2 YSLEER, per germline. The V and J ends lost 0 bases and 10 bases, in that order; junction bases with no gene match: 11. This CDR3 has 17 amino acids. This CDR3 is CASSQDFKASGGLEQFF. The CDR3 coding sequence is TGCGCCAGCAGCCAAGATTTCAAGGCTAGCGGGGGGCTAGAGCAGTTCTTC.

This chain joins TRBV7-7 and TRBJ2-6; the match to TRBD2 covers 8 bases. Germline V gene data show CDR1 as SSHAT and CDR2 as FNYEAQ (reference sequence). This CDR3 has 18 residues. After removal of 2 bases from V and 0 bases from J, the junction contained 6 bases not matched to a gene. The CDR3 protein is CASSLRAGVSSGANVLTF. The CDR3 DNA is TGTGCCAGCAGCTTACGAGCGGGGGTTTCCTCTGGGGCCAACGTCCTGACTTTC.

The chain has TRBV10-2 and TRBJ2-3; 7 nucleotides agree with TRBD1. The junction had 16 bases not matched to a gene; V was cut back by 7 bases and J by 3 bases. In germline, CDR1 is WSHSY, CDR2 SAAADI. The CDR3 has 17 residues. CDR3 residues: CASKPQWAGGETDTQYF. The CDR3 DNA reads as TGCGCCAGCAAACCCCAATGGGCAGGGGGAGAAACAGATACGCAGTATTTT.

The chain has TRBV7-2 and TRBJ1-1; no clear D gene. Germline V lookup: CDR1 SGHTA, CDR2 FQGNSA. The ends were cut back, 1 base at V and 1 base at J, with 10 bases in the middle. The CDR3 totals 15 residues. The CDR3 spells CASSLGPFANTEAFF. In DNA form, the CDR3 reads TGTGCCAGCAGCTTAGGCCCTTTTGCGAACACTGAAGCTTTCTTT.

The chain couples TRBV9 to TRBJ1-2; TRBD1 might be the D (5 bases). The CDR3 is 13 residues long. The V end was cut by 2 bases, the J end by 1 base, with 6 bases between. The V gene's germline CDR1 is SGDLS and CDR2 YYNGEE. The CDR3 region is CASSVDSNYGYTF. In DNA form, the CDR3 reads TGTGCCAGCAGCGTCGACAGTAACTATGGCTACACCTTC.

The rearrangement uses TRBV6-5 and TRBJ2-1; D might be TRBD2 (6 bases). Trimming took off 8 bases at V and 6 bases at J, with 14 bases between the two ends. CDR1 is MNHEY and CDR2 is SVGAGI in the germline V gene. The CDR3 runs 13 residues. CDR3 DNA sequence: TGTGCCAGCCACGGGGGACCCCTCAATGAGCAGTTCTTC. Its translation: CASHGGPLNEQFF.

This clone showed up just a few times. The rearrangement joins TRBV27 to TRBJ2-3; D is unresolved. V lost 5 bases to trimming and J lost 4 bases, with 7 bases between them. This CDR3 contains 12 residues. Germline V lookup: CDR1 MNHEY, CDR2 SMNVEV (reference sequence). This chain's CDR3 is CASSRAADTQYF. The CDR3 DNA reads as TGTGCCAGCAGTCGGGCGGCAGATACGCAGTATTTT.

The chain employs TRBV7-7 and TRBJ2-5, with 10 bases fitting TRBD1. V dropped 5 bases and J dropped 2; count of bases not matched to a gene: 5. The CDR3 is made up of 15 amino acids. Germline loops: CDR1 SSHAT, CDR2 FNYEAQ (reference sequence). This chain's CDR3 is CASSRGDRGQETQYF. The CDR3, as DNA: TGTGCCAGCAGCCGGGGGGACAGGGGACAAGAGACCCAGTACTTC. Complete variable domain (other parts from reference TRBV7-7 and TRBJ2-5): GAGVSQSPRYKVTKRGQDVTLRCDPISSHATLYWYQQALGQGPEFLTYFNYEAQPDKSGLPSDRFSAERPEGSISTLTIQRTEQRDSAMYRCASSRGDRGQETQYFGPGTRLLVL.

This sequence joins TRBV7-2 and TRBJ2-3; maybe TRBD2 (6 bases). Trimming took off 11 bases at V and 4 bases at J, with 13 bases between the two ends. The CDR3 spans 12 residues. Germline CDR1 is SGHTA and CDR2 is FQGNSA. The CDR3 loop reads CAGASAADTQYF. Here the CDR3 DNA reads TGTGCCGGGGCTAGCGCAGCAGATACGCAGTATTTT.

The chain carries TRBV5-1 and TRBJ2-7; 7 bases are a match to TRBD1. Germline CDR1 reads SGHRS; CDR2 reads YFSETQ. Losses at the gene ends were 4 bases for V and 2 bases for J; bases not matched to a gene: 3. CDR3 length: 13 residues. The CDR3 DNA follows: TGCGCCAGCAGCCCCGGGACAGCCTACGAGCAGTACTTC. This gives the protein CASSPGTAYEQYF.

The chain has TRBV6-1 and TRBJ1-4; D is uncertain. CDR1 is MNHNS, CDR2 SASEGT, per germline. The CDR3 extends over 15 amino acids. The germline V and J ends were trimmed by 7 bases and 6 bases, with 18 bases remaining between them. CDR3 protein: CASIRNGETHEKLFF. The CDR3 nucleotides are TGTGCCAGCATCCGAAATGGGGAGACTCATGAAAAACTGTTTTTT.